The present T cell receptor (beta chain) was sequenced within a study of T cell changes during pregnancy in multiple sclerosis. CDR3 length equals 15 residues. The V gene end was trimmed by 0 bases and the J gene end by 4 bases; junction bases not matched to a gene: 1. Germline loops: CDR1 SGHRS, CDR2 YFSETQ. Data came from immunoSEQ multiplex PCR; TCRdb stores just in-frame clones and leaves some out. The table shows roughly 56,000 clones, with approximately 85% occurring only once. As to this clone: The sample contains more than one DNA sequence encoding this CDR3.

The receptor was isolated from a female donor with multiple sclerosis, enrolled in a pregnancy study. Sample: peripheral blood, taken in the first trimester of pregnancy. The chain couples TRBV5-1 to TRBJ2-5; 12 nucleotides match TRBD2. The CDR3 is CASSLGLAGVETQYF. Written as DNA, the CDR3 is TGCGCCAGCAGCTTGGGACTAGCGGGAGTAGAGACCCAGTACTTC.